The 16 T cell receptor beta chains in this list originate from one sample, sequenced in a study of technical replicates of blood from a few donors. The protocol was immunoSEQ multiplex PCR, while the TCRdb copy is restricted to in-frame clones and leaves out a portion. The sample records some 74,000 clones, over 85% being singletons. The specimen was T cells isolated from PBMCs. The receptors were gathered from a human donor in good health.

This CDR3 reads CASSYSRGASGYTF. The CDR3 region has the DNA TGTGCCAGCAGTTACTCCAGGGGCGCGAGCGGCTACACCTTC. The V call is TRBV6-5, the J call TRBJ1-2; a weak D match, TRBD1 (6 bases). Germline V gene data show CDR1 as MNHEY and CDR2 as SVGAGI. Trimming took 0 bases from V and 8 from J, leaving 13 bases between them. The CDR3 is 14 amino acids.

For the CDR3, the DNA is TGTGCCAGCAGCTTAGCTACGGGACTAGTCAATGAGCAGTTCTTC. Translating gives CASSLATGLVNEQFF. The gene calls are TRBV7-2 and TRBJ2-1; 8 nucleotides align to TRBD2. V shed 0 bases, J shed 6 bases, and the junction held 4 bases outside the gene matches. Germline values: CDR1 SGHTA, CDR2 FQGNSA. CDR3 size: 15 residues.

V usage is TRBV28 and J usage is TRBJ2-5, with no clear D. The V and J ends lost 2 bases and 5 bases respectively, with 6 bases between them. Germline CDR1 is MDHEN and CDR2 is SYDVKM. CDR3 length equals 12 residues. The CDR3 here is CASSLGWETQYF. As DNA, the CDR3 is TGTGCCAGCAGTTTAGGCTGGGAGACCCAGTACTTC.

V is TRBV5-4 and J is TRBJ2-3, with a weak D call TRBD1 (5 bases). Trimming took off 3 bases at V and 4 bases at J, with 9 bases between the two ends. Germline V CDR1 and CDR2: SGHNT, YYREEE (reference sequence). There are 13 residues in the CDR3. CDR3 coding DNA: TGTGCCAGCAGCTCTCAGGGCGCAGATACGCAGTATTTT. It encodes CASSSQGADTQYF.

The rearrangement links TRBV7-2 to TRBJ1-1, with D uncertain. This CDR3 region has 11 residues. The V end lost 2 bases, the J end lost 8 bases, and 6 bases lay between the germline ends. Per the germline V gene, CDR1 is SGHTA and CDR2 is FQGNSA. The CDR3 DNA sequence: TGTGCCAGCAGCTTAAGTAGCGAAGCTTTCTTT. Protein product: CASSLSSEAFF.

V gene TRBV2 combines with J gene TRBJ1-1; weak D call: TRBD1 (5 bases). Trimming shortened V by 1 base and J by 5 bases, and 14 bases separated the two germline ends. The V gene's germline CDR1 is SNHLY and CDR2 FYNNEI. This CDR3 region has 15 residues. The CDR3: CASSEEARGRTEAFF. Here the CDR3 DNA reads TGTGCCAGCAGTGAAGAAGCAAGGGGAAGGACTGAAGCTTTCTTT.

The chain is built from TRBV7-3 and TRBJ2-1, with D perhaps matching TRBD2 (6 bases). Germline V gives CDR1 SGHTA, CDR2 FQGTGA. The CDR3 sequence is 13 residues long. Trimming stripped 8 bases from V and 9 bases from J, with 17 bases between. The DNA of the CDR3 is TGTGCCAGCGGGACTCTAACAAAGGTTGAGCAGTTCTTC. Its translation: CASGTLTKVEQFF.

Remarks on this clone: Sequence at one end of the junction differs from germline and may be a read error. The CDR3 nucleotides are TGCGCCAGCAGCCAAGAAGGGGATAGCTATCAGCCCCAGCATTTT. Translation gives CASSQEGDSYQPQHF. The genes are TRBV4-1 and TRBJ1-5, with D possibly TRBD1 on 5 matching bases. The CDR3 has 15 residues. The V gene's germline CDR1 is MGHRA and CDR2 YSYEKL.

The gene calls are TRBV11-2 and TRBJ1-1; 9 bases match TRBD1. The CDR3 runs 16 residues. After removal of 3 bases from V and 8 bases from J, the junction contained 13 bases not matched to a gene. CDR1 and CDR2 from the germline V gene are SGHAT and FQNNGV. In DNA form, the CDR3 reads TGTGCCAGCAGCTTTTTGCACAGGGGGCTATGGGAGGAAGCTTTCTTT. Translation: CASSFLHRGLWEEAFF.

V is TRBV9 and J is TRBJ1-2; TRBD1 aligns across 9 bases. CDR3 length: 15 residues. Germline CDR1 SGDLS, CDR2 YYNGEE. Trimming at V came to 0 bases and at J to 8 bases, leaving 8 bases not matched to a gene. The CDR3 DNA is TGTGCCAGCAGCGTAGGGGACAGGGTTATGGGCGGCTACACCTTC. Its protein is CASSVGDRVMGGYTF.

The J gene is TRBJ2-7, the V gene TRBV12-5; a possible D gene is TRBD2 (5 bases). The CDR3 sequence is 14 residues long. Trimming cost V 6 bases and J 3 bases, with 15 bases left between them. Germline V gene lookup returns CDR1 LGHNT and CDR2 FRNRAP. The CDR3: CASGPVAEVYEQYF. The CDR3 bases are TGTGCTAGTGGCCCGGTGGCGGAGGTCTACGAGCAGTACTTC.

V gene TRBV11-3 combines with J gene TRBJ2-1; 9 bases agree with TRBD1. The length of the CDR3 is 16 residues. Germline CDR1 SGHNT, CDR2 YENEEA. The J segment lost 1 base and the V segment lost 4 bases, leaving 5 bases of the junction unmatched. The DNA of the CDR3 is TGTGCCAGCAGCTGGGCCGGGACAGGGTCCTACAATGAGCAGTTCTTC. This encodes CASSWAGTGSYNEQFF.

V is TRBV7-2 and J is TRBJ2-7, with 8 bases aligning to TRBD1. J lost 5 bases, V lost 3 bases, and 9 bases had no gene match. The CDR3 has 15 amino acids. The germline V gene encodes CDR1 SGHTA and CDR2 FQGNSA. CDR3 DNA sequence: TGTGCCAGCAGCTTCCTCCCCACAGGGGGAGACGAGCAGTACTTC. Protein sequence: CASSFLPTGGDEQYF.

This sequence joins TRBV19 and TRBJ2-7, with D perhaps matching TRBD1 (6 bases). The length of the CDR3 is 13 residues. V was clipped by 6 bases and J by 6 bases, with 15 bases between them. The V gene's germline CDR1 is LNHDA and CDR2 SQIVND (reference sequence). CDR3 amino acids: CASSQQGGGEQYF. In DNA form, the CDR3 reads TGTGCCAGTAGCCAACAGGGCGGCGGCGAGCAGTACTTC.

The rearrangement links TRBV6-5 to TRBJ1-1; unclear D gene. The CDR3 spans 14 residues. Germline lookup yields CDR1 MNHEY and CDR2 SVGAGI. Trimming took off 4 bases at V and 5 bases at J, with 14 bases between the two ends. Here the CDR3 reads CASSSTVKRTEAFF. The CDR3 coding sequence is TGTGCCAGCAGTTCAACAGTGAAGAGAACTGAAGCTTTCTTT.

The chain is built from TRBV4-2 and TRBJ2-1, with D possibly matching TRBD2 (6 bases). V was shortened by 1 base and J by 2 bases, with 12 bases between the two germline ends. Germline V gene lookup returns CDR1 LGHNA and CDR2 YNFKEQ. CDR3 length equals 16 residues. As DNA, the CDR3 is TGTGCCAGCAGCCAAGTTCTGGGACTGCCCTACAATGAGCAGTTCTTC. The encoded protein is CASSQVLGLPYNEQFF.